The 25 T cell receptor beta chains given below trace back to one sample, sequenced in a study of T cell repertoires in cytomegalovirus infection. TCRdb processed the reads anew with MiXCR; each CDR3 protein has one entry. The repertoire has 600,000 to 700,000 distinct CDR3 sequences, roughly 36% of them found once; the top ten carry about 18%. Which antigens these TCRs recognize remains unknown. Specimen: cultured PBMCs, collected from culture after CMV antigen stimulation. These receptors originate from a human donor in good health (CMV status not recorded). Some clones in this sample may be carry-over from other donors' samples.

The chain links TRBV20-1 to TRBJ1-1, with D hard to call. V lost 4 bases to trimming and J lost 11 bases, with 11 bases between them. The CDR3 runs to 10 residues. Germline lookup yields CDR1 DFQATT and CDR2 SNEGSKA (reference sequence). The CDR3, as DNA: TGCAGTGCTACTGTAGATCGGGCTTTCTTT. Its translation is CSATVDRAFF.

J is TRBJ2-7 and V is TRBV6-6, with 8 positions matching TRBD2. V shed 0 bases, J shed 3 bases, and the junction held 7 bases outside the gene matches. This CDR3 contains 16 residues. Germline V gene data show CDR1 as MNHNY and CDR2 as SVGAGI (reference sequence). The CDR3 region has the DNA TGTGCCAGCAGTTACTCCAGCGGGGGACGGGGCTACGAGCAGTACTTC. Encoded protein: CASSYSSGGRGYEQYF.

The chain uses TRBV2 and TRBJ1-4, with 9 bases lining up with TRBD1. V was clipped by 3 bases and J by 3 bases; unmatched bases: 5. The CDR3 loop spans 16 amino acids. Germline V gene data show CDR1 as SNHLY and CDR2 as FYNNEI. CDR3 region: CASSEGWDRANEKLFF. CDR3 nucleotides: TGTGCCAGCAGTGAGGGCTGGGACAGGGCTAATGAAAAACTGTTTTTT.

In this sample, this clonotype turned up a few times. This chain connects TRBV4-3 to TRBJ2-7, with D unclear. V was clipped by 0 bases and J by 2 bases, with 14 bases between them. The CDR3 contains 16 residues. Germline V gene sequence: CDR1 LGHNA, CDR2 YSLEER. CDR3 sequence: CASSQEVAASPYEQYF. The CDR3 DNA reads TGCGCCAGCAGCCAAGAAGTGGCAGCTTCCCCCTACGAGCAGTACTTC.

This rearrangement joins TRBV19 to TRBJ2-5; D perhaps matches TRBD1 (7 bases). With 3 bases removed from V and 4 bases from J, the gap between germline ends came to 15 bases. This CDR3 region has 15 residues. Germline CDR1 reads LNHDA; CDR2 reads SQIVND (reference sequence). The CDR3 DNA reads TGTGCCAGTAGTATGGGTTACAGGGGAGGAGAGACCCAGTACTTC. Translation: CASSMGYRGGETQYF.

This clonotype was recorded once. The rearrangement links TRBV12-3 or TRBV12-4 to TRBJ1-4, with 8 bases identical to TRBD1. J was trimmed by 5 bases and V by 8 bases; bases with no gene match: 4. The CDR3 sequence is 13 residues long. CDR3 residues: CASGQGLNEKLFF. The CDR3 DNA is TGTGCCAGCGGACAGGGTTTAAATGAAAAACTGTTTTTT.

The chain links TRBV18 to TRBJ1-1; D not resolved. Germline CDR1 and CDR2: KGHSH and LQKENI. V lost 2 bases to trimming and J lost 0 bases, with 7 bases between them. The length of the CDR3 is 14 residues. CDR3 sequence reads: CASSPWWMNTEAFF. CDR3 sequence (DNA): TGTGCCAGCTCACCATGGTGGATGAACACTGAAGCTTTCTTT.

This clonotype has more than one count but fewer than ten. The chain joins TRBV6-1 to TRBJ1-1, with D maybe TRBD1 (6 bases). From germline, CDR1 is MNHNS and CDR2 SASEGT. V lost 6 bases to trimming and J lost 0 bases, with 23 bases between them. CDR3 length equals 18 residues. This CDR3 is CASRKNSRTEKMNTEAFF. The CDR3 DNA sequence: TGTGCCAGCAGAAAAAATTCTAGGACAGAAAAAATGAACACTGAAGCTTTCTTT.

The V and J genes are TRBV2 and TRBJ2-6; D is unresolved. The V gene lost 6 bases and the J gene lost 2 bases, with 11 bases spanning the gap. This CDR3 spans 15 amino acids. Germline values: CDR1 SNHLY, CDR2 FYNNEI. Here the CDR3 reads CASSSDTAGANVLTF. The CDR3 DNA sequence: TGTGCCAGCAGCTCCGACACGGCTGGGGCCAACGTCCTGACTTTC. The full variable domain, with the rest looked up from reference TRBV2 and TRBJ2-6, is EPEVTQTPSHQVTQMGQEVILRCVPISNHLYFYWYRQILGQKVEFLVSFYNNEISEKSEIFDDQFSVERPDGSNFTLKIRSTKLEDSAMYFCASSSDTAGANVLTFGAGSRLTVL.

The chain recombines TRBV29-1 with TRBJ2-1; tentatively, D is TRBD1 (5 bases). CDR3 length equals 14 residues. V lost 5 bases to trimming and J lost 5 bases, with 16 bases between them. Germline V gene lookup returns CDR1 SQVTM and CDR2 ANQGSEA. In DNA form, the CDR3 reads TGCAGCGTTCGAAAGGGGCCGTCGGACAATGAGCAGTTCTTC. Translated, it gives CSVRKGPSDNEQFF.

This clonotype was observed a handful of times. This chain connects TRBV28 to TRBJ1-2; 7 bases fit TRBD1. Germline CDR1 and CDR2: MDHEN and SYDVKM. With V trimmed by 6 bases and J by 1 base, 5 bases remained unmatched. The CDR3 runs to 14 residues. The CDR3: CASSPDRLNYGYTF. Here the CDR3 DNA reads TGTGCCAGCAGCCCGGACAGGCTTAACTATGGCTACACCTTC.

The rearrangement joins TRBV6-1 to TRBJ1-5, with TRBD1 as a possible D gene (6 bases). The germline V gene encodes CDR1 MNHNS and CDR2 SASEGT. The germline V and J ends were trimmed by 7 bases and 1 base, with 14 bases remaining between them. CDR3 length: 15 residues. CDR3 loop: CASKGGPISNQPQHF. The CDR3 bases are TGTGCCAGCAAAGGGGGACCTATCAGCAATCAGCCCCAGCATTTT.

The V and J genes are TRBV4-3 and TRBJ2-7, with 10 bases matching TRBD1. Trimming cost V 5 bases and J 2 bases; bases outside gene matches: 12. The CDR3 has 17 residues. CDR1 LGHNA and CDR2 YSLEER come from the germline V gene. In DNA form, the CDR3 reads TGCGCCAGCAGCGTAGGATCACCGGGACAGGGGACCTACGAGCAGTACTTC. This gives the protein CASSVGSPGQGTYEQYF.

This clonotype occurred a few times. CDR3 residues: CASSQEADLGQPQHF. In DNA, the CDR3 is TGCGCCAGCAGCCAAGAGGCAGACTTAGGTCAGCCCCAGCATTTT. V is TRBV4-1 and J is TRBJ1-5; D remains ambiguous. The CDR3 runs 15 residues. Trimming removed 0 bases from V and 6 bases from J, with 12 bases in between. Germline V lookup: CDR1 MGHRA, CDR2 YSYEKL.

The chain links TRBV7-9 to TRBJ2-3, with D unresolved. The CDR3 is 10 residues long. CDR1 and CDR2 (germline): SEHNR, FQNEAQ (reference sequence). V shed 11 bases and J shed 4 bases, with 7 bases lying between them. CDR3 DNA: TGTGCCGCGACCGCAGATACGCAGTATTTT. Translation gives CAATADTQYF. Looking up the rest from reference TRBV7-9 and TRBJ2-3 gives the full variable domain: DTGVSQNPRHKITKRGQNVTFRCDPISEHNRLYWYRQTLGQGPEFLTYFQNEAQLEKSRLLSDRFSAERPKGSFSTLEIQRTEQGDSAMYLCAATADTQYFGPGTRLTVL.

This clonotype was picked up a small number of times. The chain links TRBV4-1 to TRBJ1-5; tentative D call: TRBD1 (5 bases). This CDR3 is built from 14 residues. Per germline, CDR1 MGHRA and CDR2 YSYEKL. V was cut by 4 bases and J by 3 bases, with 10 bases left in between. The CDR3 DNA reads as TGCGCCAGCAGCCCCAGGGTTATCAATCAGCCCCAGCATTTT. This encodes CASSPRVINQPQHF.

The chain carries TRBV2 and TRBJ2-1; D is undetermined. This CDR3 is built from 15 residues. The ends were cut back, 8 bases at V and 1 base at J, with 15 bases in the middle. CDR1 SNHLY and CDR2 FYNNEI come from the germline V gene. CDR3 nucleotide sequence: TGTGCCAGCGTAGGTACGGCGGCATCCTACAATGAGCAGTTCTTC. As protein: CASVGTAASYNEQFF.

The chain joins TRBV11-3 to TRBJ1-1; no reliable D call. Germline CDR1 and CDR2: SGHNT and YENEEA. Between the trimmed V and J ends, which lost 0 bases and 1 base, there was a span of 6 bases. This CDR3 is 14 amino acids long. The CDR3 region is CASSLDGENTEAFF. DNA of the CDR3: TGTGCCAGCAGCTTAGATGGAGAGAACACTGAAGCTTTCTTT.

This clonotype turned up a few times. CDR3: CASSFTSELAGIGETQYF. The CDR3 coding sequence is TGTGCCAGCAGTTTCACCAGCGAGCTAGCGGGAATTGGTGAGACCCAGTACTTC. The rearrangement uses TRBV27 and TRBJ2-5, with TRBD2 matching over 9 bases. The V gene end was trimmed by 3 bases and the J gene end by 5 bases; junction bases not matched to a gene: 16. This CDR3 has 18 amino acids. Germline-derived CDR1 and CDR2 are MNHEY and SMNVEV (reference sequence).

The chain carries TRBV7-8 and TRBJ2-2, with 7 bases identical to TRBD1. The CDR3 runs to 15 residues. Germline-derived CDR1 and CDR2 are SGHVS and FQNEAQ. Germline trimming cut 2 bases from V and 6 bases from J; bases unmatched to any gene: 6. The CDR3 sequence: CASSLRAQGAGELFF. Written as DNA, the CDR3 is TGTGCCAGCAGCTTAAGGGCTCAGGGGGCCGGGGAGCTGTTTTTT.

The gene calls are TRBV2 and TRBJ2-7; perhaps D is TRBD1 or TRBD2 (5 bases each). CDR3 length equals 15 residues. Germline V CDR1 and CDR2: SNHLY, FYNNEI. With 6 bases removed from V and 0 bases from J, the gap between germline ends came to 15 bases. CDR3 DNA sequence: TGTGCCAGCAGGATCGGGGACGTTAGCTCCTACGAGCAGTACTTC. Its translation: CASRIGDVSSYEQYF.

There are many counts of this clonotype. The CDR3 region has the DNA TGTGCCAGCACCCGGCAGACAGGGGCCGGGGAGACCCAGTACTTC. As protein: CASTRQTGAGETQYF. V and J are TRBV7-2 and TRBJ2-5, with 8 bases matching TRBD1. V dropped 7 bases and J dropped 5; count of bases not matched to a gene: 12. Germline CDR1 is SGHTA and CDR2 is FQGNSA. This CDR3 contains 15 residues. Together with reference TRBV7-2 and TRBJ2-5, the CDR3 gives the full variable domain: GAGVSQSPSNKVTEKGKDVELRCDPISGHTALYWYRQSLGQGLEFLIYFQGNSAPDKSGLPSDRFSAERTGGSVSTLTIQRTQQEDSAVYLCASTRQTGAGETQYFGPGTRLLVL.

The V and J genes are TRBV7-8 and TRBJ2-4; D not certain. Germline V lookup: CDR1 SGHVS, CDR2 FQNEAQ. The germline V and J ends were trimmed by 5 bases and 0 bases, with 11 bases remaining between them. This CDR3 contains 15 residues. The CDR3 here is CASSRNILAKNIQYF. The CDR3 nucleotides are TGTGCCAGCAGCCGCAATATTTTAGCCAAAAACATTCAGTACTTC.

The chain couples TRBV9 to TRBJ2-3; D is undetermined. The CDR3 consists of 10 residues. Germline assignment: CDR1 SGDLS and CDR2 YYNGEE. V lost 7 bases, J lost 6 bases, and 6 bases lay in between. In nucleotides, the CDR3 is TGTGCCAGCCAAGGGGATACGCAGTATTTT. It encodes CASQGDTQYF.

This clonotype was detected only a few times. The rearrangement joins TRBV10-2 to TRBJ2-1; D unresolved. The CDR3 covers 11 residues. From germline, CDR1 is WSHSY and CDR2 SAAADI. With 3 bases removed from V and 8 bases from J, the gap between germline ends came to 5 bases. The CDR3 here is CASSEPDEQFF. The CDR3, as DNA: TGCGCCAGCAGTGAACCCGATGAGCAGTTCTTC.